This T cell receptor beta chain was captured in a study of technical replicates of blood from four donors. The CDR3 has 16 residues. Germline V lookup: CDR1 MGHRA, CDR2 YSYEKL. V was clipped by 1 base and J by 3 bases; unmatched bases: 6. Generated by immunoSEQ multiplex PCR, the TCRdb table keeps only in-frame clones and is missing some. The sample carries 75,000 to 100,000 clones, 95% recorded once. The chain links TRBV4-1 to TRBJ2-7, with 10 bases aligning to TRBD1. This TCR was sampled from a human donor in good health. What was sequenced was T cells isolated from PBMCs. The DNA of the CDR3 is TGCGCCAGCAGCCAAGGATGGGGGACAGGGGACTACGAGCAGTACTTC. It yields the protein CASSQGWGTGDYEQYF.